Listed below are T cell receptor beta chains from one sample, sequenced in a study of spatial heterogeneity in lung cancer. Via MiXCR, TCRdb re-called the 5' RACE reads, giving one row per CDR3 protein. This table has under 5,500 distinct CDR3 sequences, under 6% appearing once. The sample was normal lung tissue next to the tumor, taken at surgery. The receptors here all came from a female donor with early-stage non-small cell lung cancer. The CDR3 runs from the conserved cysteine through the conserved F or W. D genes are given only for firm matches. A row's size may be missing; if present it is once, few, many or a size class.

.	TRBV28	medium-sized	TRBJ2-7	TGTGCCAGCAGTTTTTCGGGACTCCGGGCCGGAGACGAGCAGTACTTC	CASSFSGLRAGDEQYF
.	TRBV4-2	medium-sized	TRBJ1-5	TGTGCCAGCAGCCATATAGGGTTCGATCAGCCCCAGCATTTT	CASSHIGFDQPQHF
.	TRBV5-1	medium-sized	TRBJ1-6	TGCGCCAGCAGGGGAGAGAATTCACCCCTCCACTTT	CASRGENSPLHF
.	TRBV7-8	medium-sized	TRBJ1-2	TGTGCCAGCAGCTTAAGTGCTAGAACGGGCGGCTATGGCTACACCTTC	CASSLSARTGGYGYTF
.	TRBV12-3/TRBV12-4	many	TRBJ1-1	TGTGCCAGCAGTCCAGGGACAAACACTGAAGCTTTCTTT	CASSPGTNTEAFF
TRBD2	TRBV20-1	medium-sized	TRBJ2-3	TGCAGTGCTAGAGTGCCGGGACTAGCGGGAGGGAACACAGATACGCAGTATTTT	CSARVPGLAGGNTDTQYF
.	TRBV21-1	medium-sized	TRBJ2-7	TGTGCCAGCAGCAAAGACGGGACCTACGAGCAGTACTTC	CASSKDGTYEQYF
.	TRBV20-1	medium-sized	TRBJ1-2	TGCAGTGCTAGAGGGGGGAAAGCAGCGTATGGCTACACCTTC	CSARGGKAAYGYTF
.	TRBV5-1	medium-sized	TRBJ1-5	TGCGCCAGCAGCTTGGAGGGGGGGAAGCCCCAGCATTTT	CASSLEGGKPQHF
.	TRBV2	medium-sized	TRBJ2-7	TGTGCCAGCAGCGCAGAAAAAGGGGGTGAGCAGTACTTC	CASSAEKGGEQYF
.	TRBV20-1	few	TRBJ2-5	TGCAGTGCTAGAAAGACTCGACTTGAGACCCAGTACTTC	CSARKTRLETQYF
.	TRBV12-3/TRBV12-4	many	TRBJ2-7	TGTGCCAGCAACATAGGGGGAGCGGAAGACGAGCAGTACTTC	CASNIGGAEDEQYF
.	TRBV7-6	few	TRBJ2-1	TGTGCCAGCAGCTTAGCCCCTAGTATGGGCGGGATGGGCAATGAGCAGTTCTTC	CASSLAPSMGGMGNEQFF
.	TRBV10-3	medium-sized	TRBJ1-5	TGTGCCTCTCAGGGAGCGAATAGCAATCAGCCCCAGCATTTT	CASQGANSNQPQHF
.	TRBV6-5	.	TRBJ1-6	TGTGCCAGCAGTTACTCGGGGCGTTCCCGCGGATCACCCCTCCACTTT	CASSYSGRSRGSPLHF
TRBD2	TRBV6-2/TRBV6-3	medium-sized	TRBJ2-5	TGTGCCAGCAGTTACGCTAGCGGGAAAGAGACCCAGTACTTC	CASSYASGKETQYF
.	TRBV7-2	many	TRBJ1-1	TGTGCCAGCAGCCCCGACCGGCGTAGGAACACTGAAGCTTTCTTT	CASSPDRRRNTEAFF
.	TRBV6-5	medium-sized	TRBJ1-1	TGTGCCAGCAGTCCCGACGGGGTCTCTATAGCTGAAGCTTTCTTT	CASSPDGVSIAEAFF
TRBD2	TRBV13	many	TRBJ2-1	TGTGCCAGCAGCCCGTCGACTAGCGGGGGGGGGAGCAATGAGCAGTTCTTC	CASSPSTSGGGSNEQFF
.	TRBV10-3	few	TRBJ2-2	TGTGCCATCAGTGTGGGAAAGGAAAACGGGGAGCTGTTTTTT	CAISVGKENGELFF
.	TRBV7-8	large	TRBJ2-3	TGTGCCAGCAGCTTCACAGCTAGCACAGATACGCAGTATTTT	CASSFTASTDTQYF